Below, 5 T cell receptor beta chains from the same sample are listed, as sequenced in a study of EBV T-cell therapy then PD-1 blockade in nasopharyngeal carcinoma listed by TCRdb under 2021. Receptor amplification or capture employed the immunoSEQ multiplex PCR assay. Entries here come from immuneACCESS through TCRdb and include only in-frame sequences with V and J called. Some clones fail to appear in such tables; in the studies checked, an unresolved V gene covers under half of the shortfall, and the cause of the remainder is unknown. The sample table contains roughly 22,000 clones; only one count was recorded for over 75% of them. Of the sample, roughly 24% falls within the top ten clones. The sample's treatment or condition, from its label and the paper: AdE1-LMPpoly-expanded autologous EBV-specific T-cell therapy followed by anti-PD-1 nivolumab. These receptors lack a known antigen. The sequenced sample was CD8+ T cells from blood, obtained at day -245 from a patient whose treatment included autologous EBV-specific T cells and nivolumab. All receptors derive from a middle-aged man with nasopharyngeal carcinoma.

This chain connects TRBV25-1 to TRBJ1-3, with 7 bases identical to TRBD1. CDR1 is MGHDK and CDR2 is SYGVNS in the germline V gene. CDR3 length equals 15 residues. Trimming removed 0 bases from V and 2 bases from J; junction bases left unmatched: 1. In nucleotides, the CDR3 is TGTGCCAGCAGTGAATACGACAGGGCTGGAAACACCATATATTTT. Residues: CASSEYDRAGNTIYF.

The chain is built from TRBV11-2 and TRBJ2-1; D is possibly TRBD2 (5 bases). This CDR3 is 16 amino acids long. The V end was cut by 4 bases, the J end by 6 bases, with 19 bases between. Germline CDR1 SGHAT, CDR2 FQNNGV. The CDR3 is CASSSPGEEEGNEQFF. Written as DNA, the CDR3 is TGTGCCAGCAGCTCGCCCGGTGAGGAAGAGGGCAATGAGCAGTTCTTC.

The J gene is TRBJ2-7, the V gene TRBV7-9, with a possible D match to TRBD1 (5 bases). This CDR3 has 15 amino acids. CDR1 SEHNR and CDR2 FQNEAQ come from the germline V gene (reference sequence). Deletions cut 5 bases from V and 0 bases from J, with 14 bases between. The CDR3 coding sequence is TGTGCCAGCAGCGGATTAACAGGTTACTCCTACGAGCAGTACTTC. It translates to CASSGLTGYSYEQYF. The whole variable domain, remainder taken from reference TRBV7-9 and TRBJ2-7, is DTGVSQNPRHKITKRGQNVTFRCDPISEHNRLYWYRQTLGQGPEFLTYFQNEAQLEKSRLLSDRFSAERPKGSFSTLEIQRTEQGDSAMYLCASSGLTGYSYEQYFGPGTRLTVT.

This chain uses TRBV7-9 with TRBJ2-5, with 9 bases lining up with TRBD1. This CDR3 is built from 15 residues. V gave up 1 base and J gave up 4 bases; unmatched junction bases: 4. The germline CDR1 and CDR2 sequences are SEHNR and FQNEAQ (reference sequence). For the CDR3, the DNA is TGTGCCAGCAGCTTAGTACAGGGGGCAGGAGAGACCCAGTACTTC. It is translated as CASSLVQGAGETQYF.

V gene TRBV9 combines with J gene TRBJ2-7, with 8 bases aligning to TRBD2. V was pared by 4 bases and J by 4 bases, with 4 bases of the junction left unmatched. The CDR3 consists of 13 residues. The V gene's germline CDR1 is SGDLS and CDR2 YYNGEE. This CDR3 is CASSPRGGYEQYF. The CDR3 DNA follows: TGTGCCAGCAGCCCCCGGGGGGGGTACGAGCAGTACTTC.